The sequence of this T cell receptor beta chain was determined in a study of sequential checkpoint blockade in melanoma. About the research overall: Arm A got nivolumab then ipilimumab; arm B the reverse, 1:1. Maintenance nivolumab came after either treatment sequence.

Treatment in this sample: randomized to nivolumab then ipilimumab (arm A) or the reverse (arm B). No patient had prior DNA-damaging chemotherapy. PBMC sorting kept live CD3+CD8+ cells without CD19 or CD56. Data came from immunoSEQ multiplex PCR; TCRdb stores just in-frame clones and leaves some out. The sample lists over 10,000 clones; about 61% were seen once. The CDR3 sequence is 18 residues long. Germline trimming cut 1 base from V and 4 bases from J; bases unmatched to any gene: 15. CDR1 is SGHVS and CDR2 is FNYEAQ in the germline V gene. The sample consisted of CD8+ T cells sorted from blood (inferred from file names), taken from a patient given nivolumab and ipilimumab in sequence. The rearrangement uses TRBV7-6 and TRBJ2-7, with TRBD2 matching over 8 bases. This receptor was obtained from a human donor with melanoma. DNA of the CDR3: TGTGCCAGCAGCTTAGGCCCAAGGAGCGGGAGTGTGGGATACGAGCAGTACTTC. This codes for CASSLGPRSGSVGYEQYF.